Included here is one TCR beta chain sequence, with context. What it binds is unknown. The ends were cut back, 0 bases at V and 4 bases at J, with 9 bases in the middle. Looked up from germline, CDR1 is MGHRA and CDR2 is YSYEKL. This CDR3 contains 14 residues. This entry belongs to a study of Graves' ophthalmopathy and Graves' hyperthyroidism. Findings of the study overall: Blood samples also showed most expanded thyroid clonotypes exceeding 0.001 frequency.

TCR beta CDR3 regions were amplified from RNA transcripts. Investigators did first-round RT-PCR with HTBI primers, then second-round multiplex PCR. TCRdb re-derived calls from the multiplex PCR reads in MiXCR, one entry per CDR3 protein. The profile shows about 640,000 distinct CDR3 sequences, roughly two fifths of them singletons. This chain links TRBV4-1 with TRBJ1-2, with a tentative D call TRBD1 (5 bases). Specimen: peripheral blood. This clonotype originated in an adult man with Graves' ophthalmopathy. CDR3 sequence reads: CASSQELGGYGYTF. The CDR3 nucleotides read TGCGCCAGCAGCCAAGAATTGGGGGGCTATGGCTACACCTTC.